This T cell receptor beta chain was sequenced during a study of beta chain features in type 1 diabetes. This clone was seen only a few times. Its matching antigen is unknown. General study results and limits: The study found moderately but significantly shorter TCRB CDR3s in all four CD4+ subsets of Type 1 diabetes patients.

CDR1 and CDR2 (germline): SGDLS, YYNGEE. The V end was cut by 4 bases, the J end by 0 bases, with 15 bases between. This CDR3 has 16 residues. Sequencing targeted expressed TCRB transcripts, as all isolated RNA had been reverse transcribed. Assay: immunoSEQ multiplex PCR; the TCRdb copy retains only in-frame clones and omits some. The sample includes around 250,000 clones, 14% of them seen just once. Sequenced: naive CD4+ T cells from blood. The chain has TRBV9 and TRBJ2-3; D remains ambiguous. This TCR was sampled from a man aged 25-45 years with type 1 diabetes. This CDR3 is CASSSYFLGSTDTQYF. The DNA for the CDR3 is TGTGCCAGCAGCTCCTACTTCCTCGGGAGCACAGATACGCAGTATTTT. The whole variable domain, remainder taken from reference TRBV9 and TRBJ2-3, is DSGVTQTPKHLITATGQRVTLRCSPRSGDLSVYWYQQSLDQGLQFLIQYYNGEERAKGNILERFSAQQFPDLHSELNLSSLELGDSALYFCASSSYFLGSTDTQYFGPGTRLTVL.